The table lists the clone carrying this TCR beta chain with many counts. The length of the CDR3 is 16 residues. Germline values: CDR1 SGHVS, CDR2 FNYEAQ. The V and J ends lost 4 bases and 6 bases, in that order; junction bases with no gene match: 8. These data belong to a study of metastatic and nonmetastatic thyroid tumors. Study context: Peripheral blood and tumor or nodule samples from malignant and benign thyroid patients were compared.

Not a single patient had been given any form of treatment at any point before undergoing thyroid surgery. With MiXCR, TCRdb called clones anew from the PCR reads. The sample lists around 30,000 clones, about a tenth seen once, with roughly 15% in the top ten. This chain connects TRBV7-6 to TRBJ2-5; 13 positions match TRBD2. Material for sequencing was blood. This TCR derives from a female donor with papillary thyroid cancer or a benign thyroid nodule (not recorded which). Some clones in this sample may be carry-over from other donors' samples. The CDR3 DNA sequence: TGTGCCAGCAGCTACCGGACTAGCGGGAGCATGAAGACCCAGTACTTC. This translates into CASSYRTSGSMKTQYF.